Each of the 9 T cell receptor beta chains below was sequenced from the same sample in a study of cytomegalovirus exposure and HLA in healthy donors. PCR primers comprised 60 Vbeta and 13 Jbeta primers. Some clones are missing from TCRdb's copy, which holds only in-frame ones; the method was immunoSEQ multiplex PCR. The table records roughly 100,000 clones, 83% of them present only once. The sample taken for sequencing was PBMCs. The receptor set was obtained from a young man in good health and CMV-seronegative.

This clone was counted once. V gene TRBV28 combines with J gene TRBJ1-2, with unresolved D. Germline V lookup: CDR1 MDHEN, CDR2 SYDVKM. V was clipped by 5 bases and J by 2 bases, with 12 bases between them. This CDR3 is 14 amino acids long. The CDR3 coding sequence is TGTGCCAGCAGTCCTGGATCCGGGAACTATGGCTACACCTTC. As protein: CASSPGSGNYGYTF.

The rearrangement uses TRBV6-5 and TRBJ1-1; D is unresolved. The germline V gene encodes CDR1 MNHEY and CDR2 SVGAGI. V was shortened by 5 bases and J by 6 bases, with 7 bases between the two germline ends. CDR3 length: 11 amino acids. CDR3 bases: TGTGCCAGCAGTCTTGGGCCTGAAGCTTTCTTT. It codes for CASSLGPEAFF.

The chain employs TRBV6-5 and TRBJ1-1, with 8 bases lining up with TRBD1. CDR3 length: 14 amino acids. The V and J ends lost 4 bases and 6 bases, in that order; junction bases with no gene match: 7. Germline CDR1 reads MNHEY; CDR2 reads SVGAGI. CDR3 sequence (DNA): TGTGCCAGCAGTTCGGACAGGGTAATCCCTGAAGCTTTCTTT. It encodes CASSSDRVIPEAFF.

Written as DNA, the CDR3 is TGCGCCAGCAGCCAAGGACAGTACTCCTACGAGCAGTACTTC. Protein product: CASSQGQYSYEQYF. The chain is built from TRBV4-1 and TRBJ2-7, with D maybe TRBD1 (5 bases). Trimming took off 1 base at V and 0 bases at J, with 7 bases between the two ends. In germline, CDR1 is MGHRA, CDR2 YSYEKL. The CDR3 sequence is 14 residues long.

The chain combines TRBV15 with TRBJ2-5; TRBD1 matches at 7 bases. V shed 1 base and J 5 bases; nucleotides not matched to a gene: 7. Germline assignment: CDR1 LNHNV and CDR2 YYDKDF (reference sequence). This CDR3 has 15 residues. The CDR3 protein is CATSRGDRVQETQYF. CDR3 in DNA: TGTGCCACCAGCAGAGGAGACAGGGTCCAGGAGACCCAGTACTTC.

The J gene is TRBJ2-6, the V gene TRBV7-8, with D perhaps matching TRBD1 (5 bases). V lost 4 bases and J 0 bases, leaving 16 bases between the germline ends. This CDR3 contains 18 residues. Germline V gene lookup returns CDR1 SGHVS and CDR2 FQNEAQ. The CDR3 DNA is TGTGCCAGCAGCTCCCCGCAGGGTACCTTCTCTGGGGCCAACGTCCTGACTTTC. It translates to CASSSPQGTFSGANVLTF.

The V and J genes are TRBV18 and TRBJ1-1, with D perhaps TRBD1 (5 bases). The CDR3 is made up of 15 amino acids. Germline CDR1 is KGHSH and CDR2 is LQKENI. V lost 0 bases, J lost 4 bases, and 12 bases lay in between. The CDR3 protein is CASSPPGEAGTEAFF. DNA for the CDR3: TGTGCCAGCTCACCACCGGGGGAGGCAGGCACTGAAGCTTTCTTT.

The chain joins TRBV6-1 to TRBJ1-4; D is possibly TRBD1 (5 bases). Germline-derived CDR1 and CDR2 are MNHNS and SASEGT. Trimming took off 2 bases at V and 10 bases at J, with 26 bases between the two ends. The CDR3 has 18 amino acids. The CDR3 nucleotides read TGTGCCAGCAGTGAATCCCCCCCAGGGCATGTGTTTATCGGAAAACTGTTTTTT. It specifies CASSESPPGHVFIGKLFF.

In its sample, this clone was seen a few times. The CDR3 here is CAAQRLSGANVLTF. CDR3 nucleotide sequence: TGTGCCGCGCAGAGACTCTCTGGGGCCAACGTCCTGACTTTC. The rearrangement links TRBV2 to TRBJ2-6, with D hard to call. The CDR3 has 14 amino acids. Germline loops: CDR1 SNHLY, CDR2 FYNNEI. The germline V and J ends were trimmed by 11 bases and 0 bases, with 11 bases remaining between them.